These 28 T cell receptor beta chains came from one sample sequenced in a study of T cell responses to AZD1222 COVID-19 vaccine. The method was immunoSEQ multiplex PCR; TCRdb's version includes in-frame clones alone and lacks a portion of them. The profile shows around 130,000 clones, 91% of them singletons. The sequenced sample was peripheral blood, obtained on day 0 of AZD1222 vaccination. Receptor source: an adult in good health.

This rearrangement joins TRBV6-5 to TRBJ2-3; D is ambiguous. V lost 10 bases to trimming and J lost 1 base, with 12 bases between them. From germline, CDR1 is MNHEY and CDR2 SVGAGI. This CDR3 contains 13 residues. The CDR3 loop is CATKVGGTDTQYF. CDR3 DNA: TGTGCCACTAAGGTGGGTGGCACAGATACGCAGTATTTT.

Remarks on this clone: At one boundary the junction diverges from the germline segment, which might be a read error. The chain employs TRBV27 and TRBJ2-2; TRBD1 aligns across 7 bases. Looked up from germline, CDR1 is MNHEY and CDR2 is SMNVEV (reference sequence). This CDR3 has 15 residues. The CDR3 loop reads CASSFWTGKHRGAVF. CDR3 DNA sequence: TGTGCCAGCAGTTTTTGGACAGGAAAACACCGGGGAGCTGTTTTT.

V usage is TRBV5-4 and J usage is TRBJ2-2, with D unresolved. The CDR3 consists of 13 residues. V gave up 4 bases and J gave up 7 bases, with 11 bases separating them. The germline CDR1 and CDR2 sequences are SGHNT and YYREEE (reference sequence). CDR3 protein: CASSGEVDGELFF. The DNA for the CDR3 is TGTGCCAGCAGCGGAGAAGTTGACGGGGAGCTGTTTTTT.

The chain carries TRBV2 and TRBJ2-7, with TRBD1 identical over 7 bases. This CDR3 spans 15 amino acids. Germline CDR1 is SNHLY and CDR2 is FYNNEI. With 7 bases clipped from V and 2 bases from J, the junction kept 11 bases outside the gene matches. In DNA form, the CDR3 reads TGTGCCAGCAAAGGTGATCACAGGGGAACCTACGAGCAGTACTTC. As protein: CASKGDHRGTYEQYF.

The chain has TRBV2 and TRBJ1-5; D remains unclear. V gave up 7 bases and J gave up 4 bases, with 11 bases separating them. The V gene's germline CDR1 is SNHLY and CDR2 FYNNEI. The CDR3 has 13 residues. Here the CDR3 reads CASTGESNQPQHF. The CDR3 region has the DNA TGTGCCAGCACCGGGGAGAGTAATCAGCCCCAGCATTTT.

In this sample, this clone turned up once. V and J are TRBV5-5 and TRBJ1-5; no clear D. CDR1 is SGHKS and CDR2 is YYEKEE in the germline V gene (reference sequence). This CDR3 comprises 13 residues. The V end was cut by 1 base, the J end by 4 bases, with 6 bases between. The chain's CDR3 is CASSLFGNQPQHF. CDR3 DNA: TGTGCCAGCAGCTTGTTTGGGAATCAGCCCCAGCATTTT. Supplemented by reference TRBV5-5 and TRBJ1-5, the full variable domain reads DAGVTQSPTHLIKTRGQQVTLRCSPISGHKSVSWYQQVLGQGPQFIFQYYEKEERGRGNFPDRFSARQFPNYSSELNVNALLLGDSALYLCASSLFGNQPQHFGDGTRLSIL.

The chain joins TRBV5-1 to TRBJ2-3; 7 bases fit TRBD1. CDR3 length: 13 residues. With V trimmed by 4 bases and J by 4 bases, 3 bases remained unmatched. Germline CDR1 reads SGHRS; CDR2 reads YFSETQ. The CDR3 bases are TGCGCCAGCAGCACGCAGGGGGCAGATACGCAGTATTTT. Encoded protein: CASSTQGADTQYF.

This chain links TRBV6-5 with TRBJ1-5; 7 bases agree with TRBD1. Germline CDR1 and CDR2: MNHEY and SVGAGI. V lost 8 bases, J lost 0 bases, and 4 bases stayed unmatched. The CDR3 runs 14 residues. The CDR3 protein is CASWDSHSNQPQHF. CDR3 DNA: TGTGCCAGCTGGGACAGCCATAGCAATCAGCCCCAGCATTTT.

The chain combines TRBV25-1 with TRBJ1-1; maybe TRBD1 (6 bases). The germline V gene encodes CDR1 MGHDK and CDR2 SYGVNS. CDR3 size: 16 residues. The V gene lost 2 bases and the J gene lost 1 base, with 14 bases spanning the gap. The CDR3 here is CASSEPPGHPNTEAFF. The DNA for the CDR3 is TGTGCCAGCAGTGAACCCCCGGGACATCCGAACACTGAAGCTTTCTTT.

The chain joins TRBV7-9 to TRBJ1-5; D remains ambiguous. The CDR3 extends over 12 amino acids. Germline V gene data show CDR1 as SEHNR and CDR2 as FQNEAQ (reference sequence). V was clipped by 1 base and J by 10 bases, with 8 bases between them. CDR3 sequence (DNA): TGTGCCAGCAGCTTAGGAGGAAACCCCCAGCATTTT. As protein: CASSLGGNPQHF.

The V call is TRBV9, the J call TRBJ1-1; D gene unclear. The CDR3 loop spans 11 amino acids. Germline V gives CDR1 SGDLS, CDR2 YYNGEE. Trimming removed 3 bases from V and 7 bases from J, with 7 bases in between. For the CDR3, the DNA is TGTGCCAGCAGCGGCTCAGGTGAAGCTTTCTTT. Translating gives CASSGSGEAFF.

The rearrangement uses TRBV5-1 and TRBJ1-2; perhaps TRBD1 as D (5 bases). In germline, CDR1 is SGHRS, CDR2 YFSETQ. Trimming took 4 bases from V and 10 from J, leaving 20 bases between them. This CDR3 is built from 14 residues. The CDR3 loop is CASSPAAGSDDYTF. The CDR3 DNA reads as TGCGCCAGCAGCCCCGCGGCAGGGAGTGATGACTACACCTTC.

The chain couples TRBV29-1 to TRBJ2-3, with TRBD2 as a possible D gene (6 bases). The CDR3 contains 13 residues. CDR1 is SQVTM, CDR2 ANQGSEA, per germline. With 3 bases removed from V and 6 bases from J, the gap between germline ends came to 13 bases. The CDR3 DNA is TGCAGCGTTGAGGGGACTTTCCTCGATACGCAGTATTTT. Its translation is CSVEGTFLDTQYF.

This clone was picked up one time. This rearrangement joins TRBV11-2 to TRBJ2-3, with D hard to call. CDR1 is SGHAT and CDR2 is FQNNGV in the germline V gene. V lost 8 bases and J 9 bases, leaving 9 bases between the germline ends. This CDR3 is 10 amino acids long. The CDR3 is CASGRRTQYF. CDR3 in DNA: TGTGCCAGCGGGCGTAGGACGCAGTATTTT.

CDR3 region: CASSVGVSGNTIYF. The CDR3 DNA reads as TGTGCCAGCAGCGTAGGGGTATCTGGAAACACCATATATTTT. V gene TRBV9 combines with J gene TRBJ1-3, with no clear D. V was cut by 0 bases and J by 1 base, with 5 bases left in between. Germline CDR1 SGDLS, CDR2 YYNGEE. This CDR3 contains 14 residues.

V and J are TRBV7-8 and TRBJ2-7; D is ambiguous. Germline CDR1 reads SGHVS; CDR2 reads FQNEAQ. Deletions cut 3 bases from V and 0 bases from J, with 6 bases between. The CDR3 is made up of 13 amino acids. In DNA, the CDR3 is TGTGCCAGCAGCTTCCGGAGCTCCTACGAGCAGTACTTC. As protein: CASSFRSSYEQYF.

The J gene is TRBJ2-1, the V gene TRBV6-5, with 11 positions matching TRBD2. The CDR3 contains 15 residues. V shed 8 bases and J 6 bases; nucleotides not matched to a gene: 9. Germline assignment: CDR1 MNHEY and CDR2 SVGAGI. CDR3 residues: CASSPRTSGLNEQFF. DNA for the CDR3: TGTGCCAGCTCACCCCGGACTAGCGGGCTCAATGAGCAGTTCTTC.

The rearrangement joins TRBV4-3 to TRBJ2-5, with TRBD2 matching over 13 bases. V was clipped by 5 bases and J by 5 bases; unmatched bases: 5. Germline V gene sequence: CDR1 LGHNA, CDR2 YSLEER. This CDR3 has 15 amino acids. The CDR3 DNA is TGCGCCAGCAGCAAACGGACTAGCGGGAGTGAGACCCAGTACTTC. It encodes CASSKRTSGSETQYF.

The chain recombines TRBV4-1 with TRBJ2-7; tentative D call: TRBD2 (5 bases). Germline loops: CDR1 MGHRA, CDR2 YSYEKL. This CDR3 contains 15 residues. V was shortened by 1 base and J by 4 bases, with 14 bases between the two germline ends. Written as DNA, the CDR3 is TGCGCCAGCAGCCAAGGGACTGGTTCGTCTTACGAGCAGTACTTC. It encodes CASSQGTGSSYEQYF.

This chain uses TRBV10-1 with TRBJ1-3; the D is unclear. Trimming left V 10 bases short and J 2 bases short, with 15 bases between. Per the germline V gene, CDR1 is WNHNN and CDR2 is SYGVQD (reference sequence). The CDR3 loop spans 14 amino acids. As DNA, the CDR3 is TGCGCCAAGCCCCTGGACCCCGCTGGAAACACCATATATTTT. Translation gives CAKPLDPAGNTIYF.

This clone was picked up one time. This chain connects TRBV5-4 to TRBJ2-7, with TRBD1 matching over 7 bases. The junction had 4 bases not matched to a gene; V was cut back by 1 base and J by 3 bases. Germline V gene data show CDR1 as SGHNT and CDR2 as YYREEE (reference sequence). The CDR3 covers 14 residues. CDR3 protein: CASSLKTGSYEQYF. The CDR3 nucleotides are TGTGCCAGCAGCTTGAAGACAGGGAGCTACGAGCAGTACTTC.

The chain carries TRBV5-8 and TRBJ1-6; weak D call: TRBD1 (6 bases). The V and J ends lost 7 bases and 3 bases respectively, with 14 bases between them. The germline gives CDR1 SGHTS, CDR2 YDEGEE. The CDR3 runs 15 residues. The CDR3 bases are TGTGCCAGCGGACTCCAGGACAGCTATAATTCACCCCTCCACTTT. The encoded protein is CASGLQDSYNSPLHF.

This chain joins TRBV7-2 and TRBJ2-7; weak D call: TRBD2 (5 bases). With 2 bases removed from V and 7 bases from J, the gap between germline ends came to 12 bases. The germline CDR1 and CDR2 sequences are SGHTA and FQGNSA. This CDR3 is 13 amino acids long. The CDR3 DNA reads as TGTGCCAGCAGCTTAAGGACGGGAAGGGAGCAGTACTTC. Amino acid sequence: CASSLRTGREQYF. The whole variable domain, filled in from reference TRBV7-2 and TRBJ2-7, reads GAGVSQSPSNKVTEKGKDVELRCDPISGHTALYWYRQSLGQGLEFLIYFQGNSAPDKSGLPSDRFSAERTGGSVSTLTIQRTQQEDSAVYLCASSLRTGREQYFGPGTRLTVT.

This chain connects TRBV7-8 to TRBJ2-2; the match to TRBD2 covers 11 bases. This CDR3 is 18 amino acids long. Trimming cost V 5 bases and J 2 bases; bases outside gene matches: 10. Per germline, CDR1 SGHVS and CDR2 FQNEAQ. CDR3 DNA sequence: TGTGCCAGCAGCGGACGAAAGGGACTAGCGGTCAACACCGGGGAGCTGTTTTTT. The encoded protein is CASSGRKGLAVNTGELFF.

The chain carries TRBV2 and TRBJ2-1; D is perhaps TRBD2 (6 bases). V was clipped by 8 bases and J by 6 bases, with 17 bases between them. The CDR3 totals 14 residues. Germline assignment: CDR1 SNHLY and CDR2 FYNNEI. The CDR3 protein is CASASGRLVNEQFF. DNA for the CDR3: TGTGCCAGCGCCTCAGGGAGACTAGTCAATGAGCAGTTCTTC.

V is TRBV21-1 and J is TRBJ1-6. TRBV21-1 is a recognized pseudogene. This CDR3 spans 16 amino acids. The CDR3 DNA follows: TGTGCCAGCAGCAATATGAACCGAGGGGCTAATTCACCCCTCCACTTT. It specifies CASSNMNRGANSPLHF.

This clone is a singleton in its sample. The chain links TRBV18 to TRBJ1-2; D is unclear. This CDR3 region has 13 residues. Germline CDR1 and CDR2: KGHSH and LQKENI. Trimming took 1 base from V and 8 from J, leaving 11 bases between them. CDR3 nucleotides: TGTGCCAGCTCACCACGGGCCCCCGCCGGCTACACCTTC. This translates into CASSPRAPAGYTF.

The genes are TRBV6-5 and TRBJ2-1; D uncertain. Trimming shortened V by 0 bases and J by 5 bases, and 11 bases separated the two germline ends. CDR3 size: 15 residues. Germline V gene lookup returns CDR1 MNHEY and CDR2 SVGAGI. CDR3 DNA: TGTGCCAGCAGTTACTCACCGCTAGGAGACAATGAGCAGTTCTTC. It is translated as CASSYSPLGDNEQFF.